These T cell receptor beta chains were read from a single sample in a study of T cells in Graves' hyperthyroidism and ophthalmopathy. TCRdb fed the multiplex PCR reads into MiXCR, producing one record per CDR3 protein. The sample carries over 500,000 distinct CDR3 sequences, roughly 17% recorded once. Sequenced input: blood. Receptor source: a woman aged 18-29 years with Graves' ophthalmopathy. Each CDR3 is given with its conserved first and last residue. The D gene is left open where the match is weak. Some rows mark clone size as missing; the rest say once, few, many or name a class of expanded clone.

clone_size	d_call	j_call	v_call	cdr3_aa	cdr3_nt
few	TRBD1	TRBJ2-7	TRBV7-9	CASSHRTGGGGYEQYF	TGTGCCAGCAGCCACAGGACAGGGGGCGGCGGCTACGAGCAGTACTTC
NA	NA	TRBJ2-3	TRBV6-1	CASSGAPGTDTQYF	TGTGCCAGCAGTGGGGCCCCAGGCACAGATACGCAGTATTTT
few	NA	TRBJ2-2	TRBV19	CASSGAGELFF	TGTGCCAGTTCCGGGGCCGGGGAGCTGTTTTTT
NA	TRBD1	TRBJ1-2	TRBV2	CASSERQGASGYTF	TGTGCCAGCAGTGAGCGTCAGGGGGCATCTGGCTACACCTTC
NA	NA	TRBJ2-7	TRBV29-1	CSVFAQGGEQYF	TGCAGCGTTTTCGCCCAGGGAGGAGAGCAGTACTTC
few	NA	TRBJ2-5	TRBV20-1	CSAVRDPVETQYF	TGCAGCGCAGTGCGGGATCCTGTGGAGACCCAGTACTTC
few	TRBD1	TRBJ1-1	TRBV9	CASSVGGGVGTEAFF	TGTGCCAGCAGCGTAGGAGGGGGCGTTGGGACTGAAGCTTTCTTT
few	TRBD1	TRBJ1-6	TRBV9	CASSVNRGRDNSPLHF	TGTGCCAGCAGCGTCAACAGGGGAAGAGATAATTCACCCCTCCACTTT
many	TRBD2	TRBJ2-1	TRBV7-9	CASSPSGTSYNEQFF	TGTGCCAGCAGCCCTAGCGGGACCTCCTACAATGAGCAGTTCTTC
many	NA	TRBJ2-7	TRBV6-1	CASSWRQYARVSEQYF	TGTGCCAGCAGTTGGAGACAGTACGCCCGGGTGAGTGAGCAGTACTTC
few	NA	TRBJ1-1	TRBV19	CASRAGAPTHTEAFF	TGTGCCAGTAGGGCAGGGGCCCCGACCCACACTGAAGCTTTCTTT
NA	TRBD1	TRBJ2-2	TRBV11-2	CASSSTINTDRSTGELFF	TGTGCCAGCAGCTCCACCATTAACACGGACAGGTCCACCGGGGAGCTGTTTTTT
many	NA	TRBJ2-3	TRBV28	CASSLFSGEAGSDRDTQYF	TGTGCCAGCAGTTTATTTAGCGGAGAGGCGGGGAGCGACCGCGATACGCAGTATTTT
many	TRBD2	TRBJ2-5	TRBV30	CAWMGGGIQETQYF	TGTGCCTGGATGGGGGGGGGGATCCAAGAGACCCAGTACTTC
many	TRBD1	TRBJ2-7	TRBV5-5	CASSPWTGRHEQYF	TGTGCCAGCAGCCCGTGGACAGGGAGACACGAGCAGTACTTC
many	NA	TRBJ2-1	TRBV20-1	CSARTDDNEQFF	TGCAGTGCTAGGACCGACGACAATGAGCAGTTCTTC
many	NA	TRBJ2-7	TRBV2	CASSDGYEQYF	TGTGCCAGCAGTGATGGCTACGAGCAGTACTTC
many	NA	TRBJ1-1	TRBV20-1	CSARDSGQGSTEAFF	TGCAGTGCTAGAGATTCCGGGCAGGGGTCGACTGAAGCTTTCTTT
few	TRBD2	TRBJ2-3	TRBV6-1	CASSWTSGGGGTDTQYF	TGTGCCAGCAGTTGGACTAGCGGGGGGGGGGGCACAGATACGCAGTATTTT
many	NA	TRBJ1-2	TRBV11-2	CASSPFGGLNYGYTF	TGTGCCAGCAGTCCCTTTGGGGGGCTTAACTATGGCTACACCTTC
NA	NA	TRBJ1-5	TRBV7-2	CASSFRGGQPQHF	TGTGCCAGCAGCTTTAGAGGGGGTCAGCCCCAGCATTTT
few	TRBD1	TRBJ2-3	TRBV5-6	CASSSTGGGTDTQYF	TGTGCCAGCAGCTCCACAGGGGGCGGAACAGATACGCAGTATTTT
few	NA	TRBJ1-6	TRBV6-1	CASSEKPADNSPLHF	TGTGCCAGCAGTGAGAAGCCAGCAGATAATTCACCCCTCCACTTT
many	NA	TRBJ2-5	TRBV2	CASSDPGDQETQYF	TGTGCCAGCAGTGACCCAGGGGACCAAGAGACCCAGTACTTC
many	TRBD2	TRBJ2-7	TRBV15	CATSRRGTSVSYEQYF	TGTGCCACCAGCAGACGTGGGACTAGCGTCTCCTACGAGCAGTACTTC
many	NA	TRBJ2-3	TRBV28	CASSTGLGNTQYF	TGTGCCAGCAGTACAGGGTTAGGGAATACGCAGTATTTT
few	NA	TRBJ2-7	TRBV4-1	CASRDPGSGVYEQYF	TGCGCCAGCCGGGACCCGGGCTCAGGGGTCTACGAGCAGTACTTC
NA	NA	TRBJ2-3	TRBV15	CATSSRAGKSTDTQYF	TGTGCCACCAGCAGCCGGGCGGGGAAGAGCACAGATACGCAGTATTTT
many	TRBD2	TRBJ2-7	TRBV19	CASSMQRGVYEQYF	TGTGCCAGTAGTATGCAGCGGGGGGTCTACGAGCAGTACTTC
many	TRBD2	TRBJ2-7	TRBV7-2	CASSSSGRAYYEQYF	TGTGCCAGCAGCTCGAGCGGGAGGGCCTACTACGAGCAGTACTTC
few	TRBD2	TRBJ2-7	TRBV12-3/TRBV12-4	CASSPGLSSEQYF	TGTGCCAGCAGCCCGGGACTATCATCAGAGCAGTACTTC